This T cell receptor beta chain was profiled in a study of cytomegalovirus exposure and HLA in healthy donors. Germline V gives CDR1 SNHLY, CDR2 FYNNEI. The CDR3 is 13 amino acids. V gave up 8 bases and J gave up 4 bases, with 11 bases separating them. Study results and limitations: Both high specificity and high sensitivity reportedly marked the classifier's diagnosis of cytomegalovirus status. In a later analysis, parvovirus B19, influenza, CMV and Epstein-Barr virus appeared linked to several top co-occurrence clusters.

Worth noting for this clone: Its target is unknown.

A multiplex PCR was run with 60 Vbeta primers and 13 Jbeta primers. Here immunoSEQ multiplex PCR was the method, and the copy in TCRdb shows in-frame clones only, minus some. The profile shows tens of thousands of clones, around 70% of them singletons. The gene calls are TRBV2 and TRBJ1-4, with D unclear. This clonotype was sampled from a woman in her forties or fifties in good health and CMV-seropositive. The specimen sequenced was PBMCs. The CDR3 DNA follows: TGTGCCAGCCGTGCCGGGGTTAATGAAAAACTGTTTTTT. Translating gives CASRAGVNEKLFF.